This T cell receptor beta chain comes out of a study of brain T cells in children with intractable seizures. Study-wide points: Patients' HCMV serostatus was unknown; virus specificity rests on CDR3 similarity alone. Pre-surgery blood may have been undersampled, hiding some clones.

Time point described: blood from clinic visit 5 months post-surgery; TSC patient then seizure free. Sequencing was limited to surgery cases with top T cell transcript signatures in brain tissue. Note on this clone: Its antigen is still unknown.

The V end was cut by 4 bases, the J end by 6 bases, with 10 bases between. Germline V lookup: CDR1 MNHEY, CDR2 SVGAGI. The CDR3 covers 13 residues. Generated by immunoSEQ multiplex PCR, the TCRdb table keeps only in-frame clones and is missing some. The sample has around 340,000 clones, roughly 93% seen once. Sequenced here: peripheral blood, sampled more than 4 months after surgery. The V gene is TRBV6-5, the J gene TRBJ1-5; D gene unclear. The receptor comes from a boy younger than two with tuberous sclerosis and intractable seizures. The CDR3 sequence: CASSWAEGQPQHF. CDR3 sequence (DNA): TGTGCCAGCAGTTGGGCGGAGGGTCAGCCCCAGCATTTT.